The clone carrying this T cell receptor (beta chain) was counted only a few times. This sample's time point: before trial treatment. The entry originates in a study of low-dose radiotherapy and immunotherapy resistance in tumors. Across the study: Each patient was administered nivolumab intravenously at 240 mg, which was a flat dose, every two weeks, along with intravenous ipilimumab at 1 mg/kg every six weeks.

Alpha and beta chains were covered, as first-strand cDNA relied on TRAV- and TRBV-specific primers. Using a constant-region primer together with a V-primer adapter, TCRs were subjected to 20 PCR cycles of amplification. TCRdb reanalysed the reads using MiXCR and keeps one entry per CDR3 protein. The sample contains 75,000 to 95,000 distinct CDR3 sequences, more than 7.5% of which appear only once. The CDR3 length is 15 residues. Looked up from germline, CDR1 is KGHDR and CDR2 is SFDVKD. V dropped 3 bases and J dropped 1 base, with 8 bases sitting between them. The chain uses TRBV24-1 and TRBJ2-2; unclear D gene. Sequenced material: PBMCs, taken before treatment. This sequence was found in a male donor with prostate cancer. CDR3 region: CATSDLRVNTGELFF. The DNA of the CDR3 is TGTGCCACCAGTGATCTTAGGGTGAACACCGGGGAGCTGTTTTTT.